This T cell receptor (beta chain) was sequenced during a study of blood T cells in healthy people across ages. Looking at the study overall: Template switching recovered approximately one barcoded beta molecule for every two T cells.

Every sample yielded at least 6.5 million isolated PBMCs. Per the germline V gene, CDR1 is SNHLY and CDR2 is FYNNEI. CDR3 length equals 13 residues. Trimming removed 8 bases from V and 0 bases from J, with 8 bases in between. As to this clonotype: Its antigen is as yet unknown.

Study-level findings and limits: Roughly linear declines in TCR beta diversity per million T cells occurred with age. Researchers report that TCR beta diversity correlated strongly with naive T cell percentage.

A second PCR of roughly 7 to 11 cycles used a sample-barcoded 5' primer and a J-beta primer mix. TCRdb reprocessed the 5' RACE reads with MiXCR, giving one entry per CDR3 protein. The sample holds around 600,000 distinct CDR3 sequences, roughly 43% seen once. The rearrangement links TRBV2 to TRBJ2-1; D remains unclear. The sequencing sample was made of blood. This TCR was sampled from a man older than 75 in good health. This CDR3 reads CASDESSYNEQFF. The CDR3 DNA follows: TGTGCCAGCGACGAGAGCTCCTACAATGAGCAGTTCTTC.